Listed below are T cell receptor beta chains from one sample, sequenced in a study of early T cells in non-severe SARS-CoV-2 infection. TCRdb reanalysed the 5' RACE reads using MiXCR and keeps one entry per CDR3 protein. In the table there are about 58,000 distinct CDR3 sequences, about 13% of which are singletons. The material sequenced was whole blood. All receptors derive from an adult who was a healthcare worker with PCR-confirmed SARS-CoV-2 infection or an uninfected control (not recorded which). Both conserved end residues are part of each CDR3. A D gene is named only where the DNA matches it firmly. Where a row states a size, it is once, few, many or the class of an expanded clone; other rows omit it.

TRBJ2-5	NA	NA	TRBV7-9	CASSLQDGATQYF	TGTGCCAGCAGCTTACAGGACGGGGCGACCCAGTACTTC
TRBJ2-5	TRBD1	NA	TRBV7-2	CASSWWDSEQETQYF	TGTGCCAGCAGCTGGTGGGACAGCGAGCAAGAGACCCAGTACTTC
TRBJ2-1	TRBD2	few	TRBV7-6	CASSLDSGIEQFF	TGTGCCAGCAGCTTAGATAGCGGGATAGAGCAGTTCTTC
TRBJ2-4	TRBD2	NA	TRBV9	CASSVETSGSKNIQYF	TGTGCCAGCAGCGTAGAGACTAGCGGGTCCAAAAACATTCAGTACTTC
TRBJ1-6	NA	few	TRBV7-9	CASSLDGGIDSPLHF	TGTGCCAGCAGCTTAGACGGGGGAATAGATTCACCCCTCCACTTT
TRBJ2-7	TRBD1	once	TRBV25-1	CASSDPGQGKSYEQYF	TGTGCCAGCAGTGATCCTGGACAGGGTAAAAGCTACGAGCAGTACTTC
TRBJ2-5	TRBD1	few	TRBV6-1	CASSEELGTVQETQYF	TGTGCCAGCAGTGAAGAATTGGGGACAGTTCAAGAGACCCAGTACTTC
TRBJ2-1	TRBD2	few	TRBV27	CASRGRGYEQFF	TGTGCCAGCAGGGGGCGGGGGTATGAGCAGTTCTTC
TRBJ1-1	NA	few	TRBV7-2	CASSRQRHTEAFF	TGTGCCAGCAGCCGACAGAGACACACTGAAGCTTTCTTT
TRBJ1-5	NA	many	TRBV19	CASTRGSNSNQPQHF	TGTGCCAGTACCCGAGGCAGTAATAGCAATCAGCCCCAGCATTTT
TRBJ1-1	TRBD1	NA	TRBV28	CASRPGTESEAFF	TGTGCCAGCAGACCCGGGACAGAAAGTGAAGCTTTCTTT